This TCR beta chain was identified during a study of blood T cell repertoires in COVID-19 (TCRdb year 2020). In terms of the full investigation: Samples from collaborators originated in the United States, Italy and Spain and spanned both the acute and convalescent phases of COVID-19. The material from the prospective study consisted of cDNA or gDNA derived from T cells, B-cell-depleted T cells, or PBMCs. Subjects who had been exposed to COVID-19, were actively infected with it, or had recovered from it provided the deeply sampled blood TCRbeta repertoires that made up the dataset. The repertoires were released in a freely available public database intended as a resource for research on the immune response to SARS-CoV-2. Samples came from the ongoing ImmuneRACE study (first 160 participants) plus 1,254 subjects from 6 global collaborators. Sample metadata almost always included a de-identified subject ID, COVID-19 status, age in years and sex. HLA class I and class II types, where available, came from metadata supplied by the sample provider rather than from assay-based typing.

TCRbeta CDR3 regions were amplified from genomic DNA using the immunoSEQ Assay, a bias-controlled multiplex PCR. Regarding the original processing steps: The number of nucleated cells in each sample was estimated from the amplification of reference gene primers within the assay. To quantify the absolute abundance of each unique TCRbeta CDR3 rearrangement, sequence reads were collapsed and filtered. For each sample, productive Simpson clonality was calculated by taking the square root of Simpson's diversity index across productive rearrangements. TCRdb took over this immuneACCESS table, retaining in-frame rearrangements with V and J assigned. Such tables are incomplete; in checked studies, under half of the missing clones stem from an unresolved V gene, and the remainder is unexplained. V, J and clone size are those of that table, while D and trimming were read from the DNA. Present in this sample are under 200,000 clones, around three quarters of which were seen just once. The top ten clonotypes cover roughly 6.8% of the sample.

Summary of the overall study and its limitations: How much clinical and demographic metadata was included differed by source and by participant, and the metadata was provided uncurated.

The CDR3 holds 16 amino acids from the cysteine to the phenylalanine. The entry retains the CDR3 DNA only, 48 bases that are in frame from base 1. Looking up the germline V gene yields CDR1 MGHRA and CDR2 YSYEKL. The germline ends are 21 bases apart after V is trimmed by 4 bases and J by 6 bases. Each collaborating institution followed its own protocols to collect whole blood in K2EDTA tubes. For TCRbeta analysis, collaborator samples were shipped as frozen whole blood, as isolated PBMCs, or as DNA extracted from either sample type. In the case of this clone: Its binding antigen is unknown. Base quality data are lacking; no much larger clone is found one base away.

Sequencing was done on a sample of peripheral blood. The clonotype was recovered from a man in his 70s with active or convalescent COVID-19. This sequence uses TRBV4-1 and TRBJ1-2, with the identity of the D gene unclear. CDR3 reads: CASSPDLLRGFNGYTF. The sequenced DNA is TGCGCCAGCAGCCCTGATTTACTACGTGGGTTCAATGGCTACACCTTC.